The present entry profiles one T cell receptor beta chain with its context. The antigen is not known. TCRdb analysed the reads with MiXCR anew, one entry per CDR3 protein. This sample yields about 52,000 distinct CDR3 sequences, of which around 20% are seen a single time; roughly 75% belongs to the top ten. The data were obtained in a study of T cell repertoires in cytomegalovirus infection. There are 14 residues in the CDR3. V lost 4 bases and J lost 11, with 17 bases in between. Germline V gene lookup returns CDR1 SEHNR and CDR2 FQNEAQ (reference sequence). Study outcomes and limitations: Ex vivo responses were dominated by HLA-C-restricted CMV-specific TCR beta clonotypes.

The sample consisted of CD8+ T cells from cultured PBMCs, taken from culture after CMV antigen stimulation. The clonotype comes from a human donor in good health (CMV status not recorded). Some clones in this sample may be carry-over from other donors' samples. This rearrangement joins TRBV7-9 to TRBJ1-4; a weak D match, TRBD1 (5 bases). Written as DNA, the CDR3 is TGTGCCAGCAGCTCAATGGGGGAAACTTCTAAACTGTTTTTT. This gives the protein CASSSMGETSKLFF.